This T cell receptor (beta chain) was identified during a study of blood T cells in healthy people across ages. Study results and limitations: There were more naive CD4+ cells and higher diversity in long-lived donors than in aged donors.

This clonotype has a handful of counts. What it binds is not known. V lost 6 bases, J lost 0 bases, and 12 bases lay in between. The CDR3 extends over 13 amino acids. Germline V lookup: CDR1 SQVTM, CDR2 ANQGSEA. Combining a sample-barcoded 5' primer with a J-beta primer mix, a second PCR ran for roughly 6 to 11 cycles. Individual samples furnished no less than 3 million CDR3-containing paired-end reads apiece. TCRdb used MiXCR to reprocess the 5' RACE reads, holding one entry per CDR3 protein. This table has approximately 800,000 distinct CDR3 sequences, 25% appearing once. This sample also belongs to another study, concerning T cells of mothers and their children.

Sequenced sample: blood. The TCR was taken from a boy aged 5 to 17 in good health. V gene TRBV29-1 combines with J gene TRBJ2-7; D remains unclear. The DNA of the CDR3 is TGCAGCGTCCTAAAGGCGAGCTCCTACGAGCAGTACTTC. This codes for CSVLKASSYEQYF.